Below, 25 T cell receptor beta chains from the same sample are listed, as sequenced in a study of blood T cell repertoires in COVID-19. Profiling relied on immunoSEQ multiplex PCR, and the TCRdb table lists in-frame clones only, not all of them. This table has hundreds of thousands of clones, about 73% appearing once. Material: peripheral blood. These TCRs come from a woman at least 80 years old with acute or convalescent COVID-19.

The chain links TRBV4-1 to TRBJ1-1; D ambiguous. V lost 1 base and J 5 bases, leaving 14 bases between the germline ends. The CDR3 is made up of 15 amino acids. CDR1 and CDR2 (germline): MGHRA, YSYEKL. In nucleotides, the CDR3 is TGCGCCAGCAGCCAAGCAGTCGGGGTTAGGACTGAAGCTTTCTTT. This sequence encodes CASSQAVGVRTEAFF.

This chain uses TRBV19 with TRBJ1-2, with D perhaps matching TRBD1 (6 bases). The CDR3 has 14 residues. Trimming took 7 bases from V and 4 from J, leaving 16 bases between them. Germline CDR1 is LNHDA and CDR2 is SQIVND (reference sequence). CDR3 residues: CASTGTWNLYGYTF. CDR3 nucleotides: TGTGCCAGTACTGGGACATGGAACCTCTATGGCTACACCTTC.

This clone was detected a few times. This sequence joins TRBV21-1 and TRBJ1-2; TRBD1, the D gene given by the table, was not confirmed from the DNA. TRBV21-1 is listed as a pseudogene. The CDR3 extends over 12 amino acids. Here the CDR3 reads CASSKGPGECTF. CDR3 sequence (DNA): TGTGCCAGCAGCAAAGGCCCAGGGGAGTGCACCTTC.

This chain links TRBV7-2 with TRBJ2-5; the match to TRBD2 covers 13 bases. This CDR3 contains 16 residues. Germline CDR1 and CDR2: SGHTA and FQGNSA. With 1 base clipped from V and 1 base from J, the junction kept 0 bases outside the gene matches. Here the CDR3 reads CASSLGLAGGQETQYF. The CDR3 nucleotides are TGTGCCAGCAGCTTAGGACTAGCGGGGGGCCAAGAGACCCAGTACTTC.

The chain carries TRBV28 and TRBJ2-3; TRBD2 matches at 12 bases. There are 15 residues in the CDR3. Germline CDR1 is MDHEN and CDR2 is SYDVKM. V trimming: 6 bases; J trimming: 1 base; junction bases outside the gene matches: 2. Written as DNA, the CDR3 is TGTGCCAGCAGCCCTAGCGGGAGGGGCACAGATACGCAGTATTTT. Its protein is CASSPSGRGTDTQYF.

The chain combines TRBV3-1 (or the pseudogene TRBV3-2) with TRBJ2-1; D may be TRBD2 (5 bases). In germline, CDR1 is LGHDT, CDR2 YNNKEL (reference sequence). V was shortened by 1 base and J by 8 bases, with 9 bases between the two germline ends. This CDR3 has 13 residues. In DNA, the CDR3 is TGTGCCAGCAGCCAAGTACGAGCGGATGAGCAGTTCTTC. This codes for CASSQVRADEQFF.

The gene calls are TRBV3-1 (or the pseudogene TRBV3-2) and TRBJ2-1; the match to TRBD2 covers 11 bases. V shed 4 bases and J 9 bases; nucleotides not matched to a gene: 11. The CDR3 has 16 residues. Germline lookup yields CDR1 LGHDT and CDR2 YNNKEL (reference sequence). CDR3 in DNA: TGTGCCAGCAGCCGATTTACTAGCGGGAGTTTCGGTGAGCAGTTCTTC. Protein: CASSRFTSGSFGEQFF.

In its sample, this clone was seen once. The rearrangement uses TRBV6-5 and TRBJ1-1; D is undetermined. Germline CDR1 is MNHEY and CDR2 is SVGAGI. The CDR3 is 13 residues long. Between the trimmed V and J ends, which lost 7 bases and 2 bases, there was a span of 11 bases. The CDR3: CASKQWINTEAFF. The CDR3 DNA is TGTGCCAGCAAACAGTGGATCAACACTGAAGCTTTCTTT.

This chain uses TRBV27 with TRBJ1-4; possibly TRBD1 for D (5 bases). The germline gives CDR1 MNHEY, CDR2 SMNVEV (reference sequence). The V end was cut by 0 bases, the J end by 8 bases, with 22 bases between. CDR3 length: 18 amino acids. This CDR3 is CASSLSLLALQGREKLFF. The CDR3 coding sequence is TGTGCCAGCAGTTTATCGCTCCTGGCCCTTCAGGGTCGCGAAAAACTGTTTTTT.

The chain recombines TRBV2 with TRBJ1-1; weak D call: TRBD1 (6 bases). V was shortened by 6 bases and J by 1 base, with 15 bases between the two germline ends. CDR1 and CDR2 from the germline V gene are SNHLY and FYNNEI. The CDR3 is 15 residues long. The CDR3 region has the DNA TGTGCCAGCAGCAATTTACAGGGTAGGAACACTGAAGCTTTCTTT. Its protein product is CASSNLQGRNTEAFF.

A few counts support this clone. This chain uses TRBV5-1 with TRBJ1-1; D call uncertain. CDR3 size: 15 residues. V was cut by 0 bases and J by 0 bases, with 9 bases left in between. CDR1 and CDR2 from the germline V gene are SGHRS and YFSETQ. The CDR3 region has the DNA TGCGCCAGCAGCTTGGACCGAGATATGAACACTGAAGCTTTCTTT. It yields the protein CASSLDRDMNTEAFF.

DNA of the CDR3: TGTGCCAGTAGTATAGAGCTAGCGGGAAAAGATACGCAGTATTTT. This translates into CASSIELAGKDTQYF. This chain links TRBV19 with TRBJ2-3; 9 bases agree with TRBD2. The CDR3 has 15 residues. The V gene's germline CDR1 is LNHDA and CDR2 SQIVND (reference sequence). Trimming at V came to 0 bases and at J to 5 bases, leaving 3 bases not matched to a gene.

The chain links TRBV7-9 to TRBJ2-5; 11 bases map to TRBD2. V dropped 3 bases and J dropped 3; count of bases not matched to a gene: 9. Germline CDR1 and CDR2: SEHNR and FQNEAQ (reference sequence). CDR3 length equals 17 residues. The CDR3 nucleotides are TGTGCCAGCAGCTTCGGGGTGGGACTAGCGGTTAAAGAGACCCAGTACTTC. Translated: CASSFGVGLAVKETQYF.

This chain connects TRBV11-2 to TRBJ1-6, with unresolved D. V lost 5 bases, J lost 6 bases, and 8 bases lay in between. The germline V gene has CDR1 SGHAT and CDR2 FQNNGV. The CDR3 sequence is 13 residues long. CDR3 sequence reads: CASSPPVNSPLHF. DNA of the CDR3: TGTGCCAGCAGCCCCCCGGTTAATTCACCCCTCCACTTT.

V and J are TRBV5-5 and TRBJ2-1; TRBD2 matches 10 bases. Germline trimming cut 4 bases from V and 3 bases from J; bases unmatched to any gene: 4. The CDR3 totals 15 residues. Germline loops: CDR1 SGHKS, CDR2 YYEKEE (reference sequence). CDR3: CASSPRLAGYNEQFF. The CDR3, as DNA: TGTGCCAGCAGCCCTAGACTAGCGGGCTACAATGAGCAGTTCTTC.

This chain links TRBV3-1 (or the pseudogene TRBV3-2) with TRBJ2-5; the match to TRBD2 covers 10 bases. The germline CDR1 and CDR2 sequences are LGHDT and YNNKEL (reference sequence). V was pared by 8 bases and J by 4 bases, with 4 bases of the junction left unmatched. CDR3 length: 13 amino acids. The CDR3 DNA follows: TGTGCCAGCGTAAGCGGGGGGGCAGAGACCCAGTACTTC. Encoded protein: CASVSGGAETQYF.

This chain joins TRBV7-2 and TRBJ2-3; the D is unclear. V was trimmed by 2 bases and J by 4 bases, leaving 10 bases between them. The CDR3 length is 14 residues. Germline CDR1 and CDR2: SGHTA and FQGNSA. The CDR3 DNA is TGTGCCAGCAGCTTAAATCCCTCGGCAGATACGCAGTATTTT. Translating gives CASSLNPSADTQYF. Full variable domain (rest looked up from reference TRBV7-2 and TRBJ2-3): GAGVSQSPSNKVTEKGKDVELRCDPISGHTALYWYRQSLGQGLEFLIYFQGNSAPDKSGLPSDRFSAERTGGSVSTLTIQRTQQEDSAVYLCASSLNPSADTQYFGPGTRLTVL.

The rearrangement joins TRBV4-2 to TRBJ1-1; D ambiguous. The ends were cut back, 0 bases at V and 1 base at J, with 9 bases in the middle. The CDR3 consists of 15 residues. Germline assignment: CDR1 LGHNA and CDR2 YNFKEQ. The CDR3: CASSQDLGRNTEAFF. CDR3 nucleotides: TGTGCCAGCAGCCAAGACTTGGGCAGGAACACTGAAGCTTTCTTT.

The chain carries TRBV7-6 and TRBJ1-6; TRBD1 aligns across 7 bases. V was clipped by 5 bases and J by 4 bases; unmatched bases: 17. From germline, CDR1 is SGHVS and CDR2 FNYEAQ. This CDR3 comprises 19 residues. CDR3 protein: CASSMNEPTGEGYNSPLHF. CDR3 DNA sequence: TGTGCCAGCAGCATGAACGAGCCAACAGGGGAAGGGTATAATTCACCCCTCCACTTT. The full variable domain, in which reference TRBV7-6 and TRBJ1-6 provide the parts outside the CDR3, is GAGVSQSPRYKVTKRGQDVALRCDPISGHVSLYWYRQALGQGPEFLTYFNYEAQQDKSGLPNDRFSAERPEGSISTLTIQRTEQRDSAMYRCASSMNEPTGEGYNSPLHFGNGTRLTVT.

The rearrangement links TRBV6-5 to TRBJ1-4; D is possibly TRBD1 (6 bases). Germline assignment: CDR1 MNHEY and CDR2 SVGAGI. This CDR3 is 14 amino acids long. Trimming cost V 6 bases and J 3 bases, with 11 bases left between them. CDR3 nucleotides: TGTGCCAGCAGACGACAGGTCCCTAATGAAAAACTGTTTTTT. This sequence encodes CASRRQVPNEKLFF.

The J gene is TRBJ1-5, the V gene TRBV28; maybe TRBD1 (6 bases). Trimming took off 5 bases at V and 3 bases at J, with 17 bases between the two ends. The CDR3 consists of 16 residues. CDR1 and CDR2 (germline): MDHEN, SYDVKM. The CDR3 sequence: CASSVPSGVVNQPQHF. CDR3 nucleotide sequence: TGTGCCAGCAGTGTACCCTCAGGGGTGGTCAATCAGCCCCAGCATTTT.

This chain links TRBV6-5 with TRBJ1-2, with a tentative D call TRBD1 (6 bases). Between the trimmed V and J ends, which lost 6 bases and 4 bases, there was a span of 12 bases. Germline assignment: CDR1 MNHEY and CDR2 SVGAGI. The CDR3 loop spans 13 amino acids. CDR3 coding DNA: TGTGCCAGCAGACCTACAGGGATCTATGGCTACACCTTC. Amino acids: CASRPTGIYGYTF.

The chain combines TRBV6-5 with TRBJ2-7; no clear D. Germline assignment: CDR1 MNHEY and CDR2 SVGAGI. CDR3 length: 12 amino acids. With 5 bases removed from V and 1 base from J, the gap between germline ends came to 6 bases. CDR3 sequence (DNA): TGTGCCAGCAGTAGAGAGTCCTACGAGCAGTACTTC. Its protein product is CASSRESYEQYF.

V is TRBV6-6 and J is TRBJ2-2; D is possibly TRBD2 (6 bases). Germline lookup yields CDR1 MNHNY and CDR2 SVGAGI (reference sequence). The V gene lost 2 bases and the J gene lost 3 bases, with 10 bases spanning the gap. The CDR3 extends over 15 amino acids. CDR3 sequence: CASSYEGGHTGELFF. Here the CDR3 DNA reads TGTGCCAGCAGTTACGAGGGAGGTCACACCGGGGAGCTGTTTTTT.

The chain carries TRBV2 and TRBJ1-3; 7 positions match TRBD1. The CDR3 spans 14 residues. Trimming cost V 4 bases and J 2 bases; bases outside gene matches: 2. Germline CDR1 reads SNHLY; CDR2 reads FYNNEI. DNA for the CDR3: TGTGCCAGCAGTGGGGGACAGCCTGGAAACACCATATATTTT. Its protein is CASSGGQPGNTIYF.